This T cell receptor beta chain derives from a study of shared clonotypes between healthy human individuals. In the study overall: Researchers drew samples from a couple of women and a few men aged 18 to 49.

The assay was run at deep level. Repertoires were generated with immunoSEQ multiplex PCR, while TCRdb's copy carries only in-frame clones and drops some. This table has over a million clones, approximately 97% appearing once. Only one count was recorded for this clone. The split of CD4+ cells yielded CD45RA+ naive and CD45RA-negative memory subsets. V was cut by 6 bases and J by 1 base, with 13 bases left in between. The CDR3 is 15 amino acids. Germline values: CDR1 SEHNR, CDR2 FQNEAQ (reference sequence). Sequencing was carried out using naive CD4+ T cells sorted from blood. The subset: CD45RA+ positively selected. The TCR was taken from a man aged 25 to 45 in good health. This chain joins TRBV7-9 and TRBJ2-1; D is undetermined. For the CDR3, the DNA is TGTGCCAGCAGATCACGCTCTGCTTCCTACAATGAGCAGTTCTTC. Protein product: CASRSRSASYNEQFF.